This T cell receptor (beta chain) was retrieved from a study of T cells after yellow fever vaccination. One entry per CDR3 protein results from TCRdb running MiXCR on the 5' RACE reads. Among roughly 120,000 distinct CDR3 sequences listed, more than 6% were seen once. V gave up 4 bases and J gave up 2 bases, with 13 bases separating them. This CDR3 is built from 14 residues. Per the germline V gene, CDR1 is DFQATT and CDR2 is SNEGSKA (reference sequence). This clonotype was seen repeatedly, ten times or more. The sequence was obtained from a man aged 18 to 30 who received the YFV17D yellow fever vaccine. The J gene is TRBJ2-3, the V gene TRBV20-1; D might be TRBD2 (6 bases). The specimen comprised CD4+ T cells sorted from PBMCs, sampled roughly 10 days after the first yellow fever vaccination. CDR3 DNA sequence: TGCAGTGCTACAGTCGGCGGGGACACAGATACGCAGTATTTT. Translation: CSATVGGDTDTQYF.